Each of the 21 T cell receptor beta chains below was sequenced from the same sample in a study of shared T cell receptors in the human thymus. The data were produced by immunoSEQ multiplex PCR, yet TCRdb's version contains in-frame clones alone and is incomplete. This table holds almost 550,000 clones, approximately 78% found once. These data also featured in a second study, about human thymus T cells.

The sequencing sample was made of thymocytes. The source of these receptors is a boy under two years old with a congenital heart defect.

Here the CDR3 DNA reads TGCGCCAGCAGCCCTGGGGAGGGAAAGGATGATGGCTACACCTTC. Its protein product is CASSPGEGKDDGYTF. J is TRBJ1-2 and V is TRBV5-1; D is undetermined. CDR3 length: 15 residues. CDR1 SGHRS and CDR2 YFSETQ come from the germline V gene. Trimming took 4 bases from V and 6 from J, leaving 19 bases between them.

This rearrangement joins TRBV11-3 to TRBJ2-1; 7 nucleotides align to TRBD2. V was pared by 1 base and J by 10 bases, with 7 bases of the junction left unmatched. The length of the CDR3 is 14 residues. CDR1 SGHNT and CDR2 YENEEA come from the germline V gene. CDR3 nucleotide sequence: TGTGCCAGCAGCTTAGGGCCGGGAGGAGGAGAGCAGTTCTTC. Residues: CASSLGPGGGEQFF.

The chain couples TRBV5-6 to TRBJ2-5; unclear D gene. The DNA end is more similar to TRBJ2-7, so the J call may be wrong. Germline assignment: CDR1 SGHDT and CDR2 YYEEEE. This CDR3 contains 14 residues. The CDR3 DNA reads TGTGCCAGCAGCTTGGTTCCAGACTCCTACGAGCAGTACTTC. Translated, it gives CASSLVPDSYEQYF.

The chain links TRBV6-1 to TRBJ2-7; 12 bases agree with TRBD2. V shed 3 bases and J 6 bases; nucleotides not matched to a gene: 6. The CDR3 length is 15 residues. Germline CDR1 MNHNS, CDR2 SASEGT. The CDR3: CASSDPSGRVCEQYF. CDR3 nucleotides: TGTGCCAGCAGTGACCCTAGCGGGAGGGTTTGCGAGCAGTACTTC.

The genes are TRBV15 and TRBJ2-7; TRBD2 matches at 7 bases. J gave up 0 bases and V 5 bases, and 10 bases lay outside the gene matches. The CDR3 extends over 16 amino acids. Per germline, CDR1 LNHNV and CDR2 YYDKDF (reference sequence). The DNA of the CDR3 is TGTGCCACCAGCCCCTGGTTGCTAGCGGACTCCTACGAGCAGTACTTC. This codes for CATSPWLLADSYEQYF.

The V gene is TRBV30, the J gene TRBJ1-2; 8 bases line up with TRBD1. This CDR3 is 18 amino acids long. Germline trimming cut 0 bases from V and 7 bases from J; bases unmatched to any gene: 19. CDR1 and CDR2 from the germline V gene are GTSNPN and SVGIG (reference sequence). DNA of the CDR3: TGTGCCTGGAGTGTTAGAGGACAGGGTGAGCTGGGTCCGAGTGGCTACACCTTC. Translation gives CAWSVRGQGELGPSGYTF.

As to this clone: Other nucleotide sequences in the sample specify the same CDR3. The chain is built from TRBV4-3 and TRBJ2-7, with 10 bases matching TRBD2. Germline values: CDR1 LGHNA, CDR2 YSLEER. The length of the CDR3 is 15 residues. Trimming took 0 bases from V and 4 from J; bases not matched to a gene: 3. The CDR3 protein is CASSQDLAGAYEQYF. The CDR3 bases are TGCGCCAGCAGCCAAGACCTAGCGGGAGCATACGAGCAGTACTTC.

This rearrangement joins TRBV4-1 to TRBJ1-2; D may be TRBD1 (6 bases). Germline V gene sequence: CDR1 MGHRA, CDR2 YSYEKL. The ends were cut back, 4 bases at V and 5 bases at J, with 17 bases in the middle. There are 15 residues in the CDR3. CDR3 amino acids: CASSPRLGGAYGYTF. The CDR3 DNA is TGCGCCAGCAGCCCGCGTCTCGGGGGGGCGTATGGCTACACCTTC.

V gene TRBV27 combines with J gene TRBJ1-2; TRBD1 agrees at 7 bases. Germline V lookup: CDR1 MNHEY, CDR2 SMNVEV (reference sequence). With 6 bases clipped from V and 3 bases from J, the junction kept 7 bases outside the gene matches. The CDR3 is 14 residues long. CDR3 sequence reads: CASRPLTGHYGYTF. The CDR3 nucleotides are TGTGCCAGCAGGCCCCTGACAGGGCACTATGGCTACACCTTC.

The V gene is TRBV19, the J gene TRBJ2-7; possible D gene TRBD1, 6 bases. Trimming took off 3 bases at V and 5 bases at J, with 14 bases between the two ends. Germline V gene lookup returns CDR1 LNHDA and CDR2 SQIVND (reference sequence). CDR3 length equals 14 residues. Here the CDR3 reads CASSIQGKIHEQYF. CDR3 DNA: TGTGCCAGTAGTATCCAGGGGAAAATCCACGAGCAGTACTTC.

The chain recombines TRBV28 with TRBJ2-1; tentative D call: TRBD1 (5 bases). Germline V gives CDR1 MDHEN, CDR2 SYDVKM. CDR3 size: 15 residues. With 5 bases removed from V and 0 bases from J, the gap between germline ends came to 11 bases. The CDR3 nucleotides are TGTGCCAGCAGTCCGATGACAGACTCCTACAATGAGCAGTTCTTC. Translation: CASSPMTDSYNEQFF.

The chain combines TRBV21-1 with TRBJ1-5; TRBD1 reflects the table's D call only, with no check against the DNA. TRBV21-1 is a pseudogene. The CDR3 consists of 13 residues. The CDR3 protein is CASSAIGQSPQHF. The DNA for the CDR3 is TGTGCCAGCAGCGCCATAGGACAGTCGCCCCAGCATTTT.

The chain couples TRBV30 to TRBJ2-7; weak D call: TRBD2 (6 bases). Trimming took 5 bases from V and 4 from J, leaving 15 bases between them. The CDR3 length is 13 residues. CDR1 and CDR2 from the germline V gene are GTSNPN and SVGIG (reference sequence). DNA of the CDR3: TGTGCCTGGGTGACTAGGCCCCCTTACGAGCAGTACTTC. It yields the protein CAWVTRPPYEQYF.

For the CDR3, the DNA is TGTGCCAGCAGTGAAAGGTCTAGCTGGTCGTCCTACGAGCAGTACTTC. Its protein is CASSERSSWSSYEQYF. The gene calls are TRBV6-1 and TRBJ2-7; D is possibly TRBD2 (5 bases). The CDR3 length is 16 residues. V dropped 2 bases and J dropped 1 base, with 15 bases sitting between them. From germline, CDR1 is MNHNS and CDR2 SASEGT.

V gene TRBV13 combines with J gene TRBJ1-2; D gene ambiguous. Deletions cut 3 bases from V and 6 bases from J, with 8 bases between. In germline, CDR1 is PRHDT, CDR2 FYEKMQ (reference sequence). The CDR3 is 12 residues long. This chain's CDR3 is CASSLRRDGYTF. DNA for the CDR3: TGTGCCAGCAGCTTGCGGAGAGATGGCTACACCTTC.

The J gene is TRBJ2-1, the V gene TRBV6-5, with 9 nucleotides matching TRBD2. V gave up 2 bases and J gave up 8 bases; unmatched junction bases: 4. This CDR3 is built from 14 residues. Germline V gives CDR1 MNHEY, CDR2 SVGAGI. CDR3 sequence reads: CASSYPGLADEQFF. Written as DNA, the CDR3 is TGTGCCAGCAGTTACCCGGGACTAGCCGATGAGCAGTTCTTC.

The chain recombines TRBV19 with TRBJ1-2, with 7 positions matching TRBD1. Germline lookup yields CDR1 LNHDA and CDR2 SQIVND (reference sequence). Trimming cost V 5 bases and J 4 bases; bases outside gene matches: 7. There are 14 residues in the CDR3. The CDR3 nucleotides are TGTGCCAGTAGTGGCAGGGGGGACCTCTATGGCTACACCTTC. This encodes CASSGRGDLYGYTF.

This sequence joins TRBV30 and TRBJ1-3; TRBD1 aligns across 9 bases. Germline CDR1 and CDR2: GTSNPN and SVGIG (reference sequence). The CDR3 loop spans 17 amino acids. V was pared by 5 bases and J by 0 bases, with 11 bases of the junction left unmatched. The CDR3 nucleotides read TGTGCCTGGGAGGGACAGGGTACCAGGAGCTCTGGAAACACCATATATTTT. Its translation: CAWEGQGTRSSGNTIYF.

The chain joins TRBV6-5 to TRBJ1-2, with a tentative D call TRBD1 (6 bases). The germline V and J ends were trimmed by 2 bases and 8 bases, with 12 bases remaining between them. The CDR3 runs 13 residues. Looked up from germline, CDR1 is MNHEY and CDR2 is SVGAGI. The CDR3 sequence: CASSYRGGAGYTF. CDR3 coding DNA: TGTGCCAGCAGTTACAGGGGGGGGGCAGGCTACACCTTC.

The chain uses TRBV7-2 and TRBJ2-2; 9 nucleotides agree with TRBD2. Losses at the gene ends were 5 bases for V and 6 bases for J; bases not matched to a gene: 7. Looked up from germline, CDR1 is SGHTA and CDR2 is FQGNSA. This CDR3 is built from 15 residues. The CDR3 spells CASSPQREEAGELFF. CDR3 sequence (DNA): TGTGCCAGCAGCCCCCAGCGGGAGGAGGCCGGGGAGCTGTTTTTT.

This chain links TRBV11-3 with TRBJ2-3; 7 nucleotides align to TRBD1. The CDR3 extends over 16 amino acids. The germline gives CDR1 SGHNT, CDR2 YENEEA. The J segment lost 1 base and the V segment lost 4 bases, leaving 8 bases of the junction unmatched. CDR3 amino acids: CASSSQGVRGTDTQYF. The CDR3, as DNA: TGTGCCAGCAGCTCTCAGGGGGTCAGAGGCACAGATACGCAGTATTTT.